A single T cell receptor (beta chain) is shown here with its context. This sample was included in a study of blood T cell repertoires in COVID-19. Turning to the study itself: COVID-19 samples collected from the United States, Italy and Spain covered acute and convalescent phases.

Authors' processing steps: Nucleated cell number was recorded as an estimate derived from reference gene primer amplification. Produced via immunoSEQ multiplex PCR; TCRdb's table is partial and in-frame only. V, J and clone size derive from that table, while D and trimming were established from the DNA sequence. Found here are about 77,000 clones, around three quarters of them singletons; the top ten hold 4.5% to 5.5%. Germline lookup yields CDR1 SGHTA and CDR2 FQGTGA. The CDR3 has 15 amino acids. With 0 bases removed from V and 4 bases from J, the gap between germline ends came to 10 bases. The rearrangement uses TRBV7-3 and TRBJ2-1; weak D call: TRBD1 (5 bases). Sequencing was carried out using peripheral blood. This clonotype originated in a woman between 65 and 79 years old with acute or convalescent COVID-19. The CDR3 reads CASSLTGDGYNEQFF. The CDR3 DNA is TGTGCCAGCAGCTTAACAGGGGATGGGTACAATGAGCAGTTCTTC.